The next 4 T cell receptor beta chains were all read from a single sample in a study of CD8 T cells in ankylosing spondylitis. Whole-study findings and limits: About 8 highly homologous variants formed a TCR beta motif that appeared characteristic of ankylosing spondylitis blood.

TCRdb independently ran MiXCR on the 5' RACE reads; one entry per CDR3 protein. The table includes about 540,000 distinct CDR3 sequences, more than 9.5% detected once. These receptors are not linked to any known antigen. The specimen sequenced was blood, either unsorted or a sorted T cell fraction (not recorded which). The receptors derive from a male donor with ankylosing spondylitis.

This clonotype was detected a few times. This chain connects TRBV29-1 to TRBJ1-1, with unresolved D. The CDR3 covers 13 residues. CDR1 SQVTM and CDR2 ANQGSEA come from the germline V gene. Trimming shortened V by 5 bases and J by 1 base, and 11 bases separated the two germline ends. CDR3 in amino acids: CSVIPLANTEAFF. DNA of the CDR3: TGCAGCGTTATCCCCTTAGCGAACACTGAAGCTTTCTTT.

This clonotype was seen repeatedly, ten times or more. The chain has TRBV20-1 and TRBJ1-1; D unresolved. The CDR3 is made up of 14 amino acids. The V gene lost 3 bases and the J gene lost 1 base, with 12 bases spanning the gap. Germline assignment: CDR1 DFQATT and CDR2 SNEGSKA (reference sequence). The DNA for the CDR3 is TGCAGTGCTAGCCGCGACCCTTGGAACACTGAAGCTTTCTTT. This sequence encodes CSASRDPWNTEAFF.

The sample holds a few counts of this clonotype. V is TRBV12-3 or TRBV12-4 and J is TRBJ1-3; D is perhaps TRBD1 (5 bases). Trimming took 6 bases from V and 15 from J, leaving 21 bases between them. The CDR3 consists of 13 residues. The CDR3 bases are TGTGCCAGCAGCCCCAGCGGGGGGAACTCCAAATATTTT. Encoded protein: CASSPSGGNSKYF.

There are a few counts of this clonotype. CDR3 sequence reads: CSARDPERRPGEQFF. CDR3 DNA: TGCAGTGCTAGAGATCCGGAGCGGAGACCCGGTGAGCAGTTCTTC. The V gene is TRBV20-1, the J gene TRBJ2-1, with D maybe TRBD2 (5 bases). V shed 0 bases and J shed 9 bases, with 18 bases lying between them. This CDR3 contains 15 residues. Germline V CDR1 and CDR2: DFQATT, SNEGSKA (reference sequence).